The present T cell receptor beta chain was sequenced within a study of blood T cell repertoires in COVID-19. On the study more broadly: Italy, Spain and the United States were the sources of the convalescent and acute COVID-19 samples. From T cells, B-cell-depleted T cells, or PBMCs came the material, which was cDNA or gDNA.

J was trimmed by 8 bases and V by 4 bases; bases with no gene match: 11. CDR3 length: 16 amino acids. CDR1 and CDR2 (germline): SEHNR, FQNEAQ (reference sequence). Only in-frame clones appear in the TCRdb table, and some are missing; sequencing was by immunoSEQ multiplex PCR. The sample includes 80,000 or so clones, 80% to 85% seen only once; the top ten take just over 35%. The V gene is TRBV7-9, the J gene TRBJ2-4, with 10 bases that match TRBD1. This sequence was found in a woman between 65 and 79 years old with acute or convalescent COVID-19. Input material: peripheral blood. This chain's CDR3 is CASSWPLGQGSDIQYF. The CDR3, as DNA: TGTGCCAGCAGCTGGCCCCTGGGACAGGGGAGTGACATTCAGTACTTC.